These 27 T cell receptor beta chains share one sample of origin, sequenced in a study of cytomegalovirus exposure and HLA in healthy donors (dated by TCRdb to the late 2010s). The receptor library was made with the immunoSEQ multiplex PCR assay. For the multiplex PCR, a mixture combining 60 forward primers for TCR Vbeta segments and 13 reverse primers for TCR Jbeta segments was used. Drawn from immuneACCESS, this table holds only the in-frame rearrangements with V and J called that TCRdb kept. Clones are partly lost; checked studies trace under half to an unresolved V gene and leave the rest unexplained. The sample contains a few hundred thousand clones, 75% to 90% of them found a single time. The ten biggest clones cover around 0.33% of the sample. Source material: PBMCs. The receptor source for this set is a girl aged 2 to 10 in good health and CMV-seronegative.

The chain has TRBV11-1 and TRBJ2-7; the D gene is possibly TRBD2 (5 bases). Deletions cut 6 bases from V and 0 bases from J, with 12 bases between. The CDR3 consists of 14 residues. The V gene's germline CDR1 is SGHAT and CDR2 FQDESV (reference sequence). The CDR3 is CASRDYQSSYEQYF. CDR3 coding DNA: TGTGCCAGCAGAGACTATCAAAGCTCCTACGAGCAGTACTTC. The entire variable domain, with the rest obtained from reference TRBV11-1 and TRBJ2-7, is as follows: EAEVAQSPRYKITEKSQAVAFWCDPISGHATLYWYRQILGQGPELLVQFQDESVVDDSQLPKDRFSAERLKGVDSTLKIQPAELGDSAMYLCASRDYQSSYEQYFGPGTRLTVT.

This chain joins TRBV27 and TRBJ2-1; D possibly corresponds to TRBD2 (7 bases). V lost 2 bases, J lost 4 bases, and 9 bases lay in between. Germline lookup yields CDR1 MNHEY and CDR2 SMNVEV (reference sequence). The CDR3 has 14 amino acids. The CDR3 protein is CASSLRGGYNEQFF. The CDR3 DNA is TGTGCCAGCAGTTTAAGGGGGGGTTACAATGAGCAGTTCTTC.

The V and J genes are TRBV27 and TRBJ2-7; TRBD1 aligns across 10 bases. CDR1 MNHEY and CDR2 SMNVEV come from the germline V gene (reference sequence). J gave up 6 bases and V 6 bases, and 17 bases lay outside the gene matches. The length of the CDR3 is 17 residues. For the CDR3, the DNA is TGTGCCAGCAGCCAGACCTGGACAGGGGGACCCTCCGGCGAGCAGTACTTC. Its translation is CASSQTWTGGPSGEQYF.

This chain links TRBV6-5 with TRBJ1-2, with D uncertain. V was clipped by 0 bases and J by 2 bases, with 10 bases between them. The CDR3 length is 15 residues. Germline assignment: CDR1 MNHEY and CDR2 SVGAGI. For the CDR3, the DNA is TGTGCCAGCAGTTACTCGGCAGTTTCAAACTATGGCTACACCTTC. It codes for CASSYSAVSNYGYTF.

This rearrangement joins TRBV19 to TRBJ2-7, with 7 bases lining up with TRBD2. V was pared by 5 bases and J by 2 bases, with 15 bases of the junction left unmatched. Germline assignment: CDR1 LNHDA and CDR2 SQIVND (reference sequence). This CDR3 is 17 amino acids long. CDR3 nucleotide sequence: TGTGCCAGTAGTTTGCGCCCTAGCGGAGGGAGGACCTACGAGCAGTACTTC. Translated, it gives CASSLRPSGGRTYEQYF. Full variable domain (rest looked up from reference TRBV19 and TRBJ2-7): DGGITQSPKYLFRKEGQNVTLSCEQNLNHDAMYWYRQDPGQGLRLIYYSQIVNDFQKGDIAEGYSVSREKKESFPLTVTSAQKNPTAFYLCASSLRPSGGRTYEQYFGPGTRLTVT.

The chain has TRBV6-1 and TRBJ2-1; 7 bases align to TRBD1. The germline CDR1 and CDR2 sequences are MNHNS and SASEGT. The V and J ends lost 3 bases and 9 bases, in that order; junction bases with no gene match: 14. This CDR3 contains 16 residues. The CDR3 loop is CASSDLGLQGLGEQFF. DNA of the CDR3: TGTGCCAGCAGTGACCTGGGCCTACAGGGGTTAGGTGAGCAGTTCTTC.

This clone has only a few counts. The chain joins TRBV28 to TRBJ2-3; maybe TRBD2 (7 bases). V lost 1 base and J 5 bases, leaving 19 bases between the germline ends. CDR3 size: 17 residues. Germline CDR1 and CDR2: MDHEN and SYDVKM. The CDR3 nucleotides read TGTGCCAGCAGTTTATCCTCGGGCGGGGGCGCGATAGATACGCAGTATTTT. Protein sequence: CASSLSSGGGAIDTQYF.

The CDR3 is CASSTDRGLNQPQHF. The CDR3 DNA reads as TGTGCCAGTAGTACGGACAGGGGGCTAAATCAGCCCCAGCATTTT. The V call is TRBV19, the J call TRBJ1-5; 11 bases fit TRBD1. The germline V gene encodes CDR1 LNHDA and CDR2 SQIVND (reference sequence). The CDR3 is made up of 15 amino acids. Losses at the gene ends were 4 bases for V and 4 bases for J; bases not matched to a gene: 3.

The sample holds one count of this clone. The chain links TRBV6-5 to TRBJ2-1, with D unresolved. The CDR3 spans 15 residues. Germline CDR1 and CDR2: MNHEY and SVGAGI. Trimming removed 0 bases at V and 0 bases at J, with 6 bases between. This CDR3 is CASSYSESSYNEQFF. The CDR3 DNA reads as TGTGCCAGCAGTTACTCGGAGAGCTCCTACAATGAGCAGTTCTTC.

This clone was seen more than once but under ten times. The J gene is TRBJ1-5, the V gene TRBV19; 7 nucleotides agree with TRBD1. This CDR3 spans 15 amino acids. Germline V gene sequence: CDR1 LNHDA, CDR2 SQIVND (reference sequence). V dropped 1 base and J dropped 9; count of bases not matched to a gene: 9. The CDR3 bases are TGTGCCAGTAGTATAGCGACAGGGTTGGGTCTGCCCCAGCATTTT. Translated: CASSIATGLGLPQHF.

The chain couples TRBV29-1 to TRBJ2-6, with D perhaps matching TRBD1 (5 bases). The CDR3 is 13 residues long. Germline CDR1 SQVTM, CDR2 ANQGSEA. The V gene lost 4 bases and the J gene lost 2 bases, with 6 bases spanning the gap. The CDR3 region is CSVVQAGANVLTF. The CDR3 region has the DNA TGCAGCGTTGTACAGGCTGGGGCCAACGTCCTGACTTTC.

V and J are TRBV6-1 and TRBJ1-1, with a possible D match to TRBD1 (6 bases). The CDR3 sequence is 13 residues long. V lost 11 bases to trimming and J lost 0 bases, with 13 bases between them. Germline loops: CDR1 MNHNS, CDR2 SASEGT. As DNA, the CDR3 is TGTGCCGTCACAACAGGGATGAACACTGAAGCTTTCTTT. As protein: CAVTTGMNTEAFF.

The rearrangement uses TRBV29-1 and TRBJ2-1; 11 positions agree with TRBD2. The CDR3 is 14 residues long. CDR1 and CDR2 from the germline V gene are SQVTM and ANQGSEA. The V gene end was trimmed by 3 bases and the J gene end by 5 bases; junction bases not matched to a gene: 3. The DNA of the CDR3 is TGCAGCGTTGACGGGACTAGCGGCAACAATGAGCAGTTCTTC. Translating it yields CSVDGTSGNNEQFF.

The chain links TRBV5-1 to TRBJ2-2, with D perhaps matching TRBD1 (6 bases). The CDR3 is 14 residues long. The V end was cut by 4 bases, the J end by 1 base, with 8 bases between. Germline CDR1 is SGHRS and CDR2 is YFSETQ. DNA of the CDR3: TGCGCCAGCAGCGGGGGACAGAACACCGGGGAGCTGTTTTTT. Translated: CASSGGQNTGELFF. The complete variable domain, with remaining parts taken from reference TRBV5-1 and TRBJ2-2, reads KAGVTQTPRYLIKTRGQQVTLSCSPISGHRSVSWYQQTPGQGLQFLFEYFSETQRNKGNFPGRFSGRQFSNSRSEMNVSTLELGDSALYLCASSGGQNTGELFFGEGSRLTVL.

The chain carries TRBV25-1 and TRBJ2-7; D not certain. The CDR3 is 13 residues long. V lost 1 base and J 5 bases, leaving 9 bases between the germline ends. Germline CDR1 reads MGHDK; CDR2 reads SYGVNS. This CDR3 reads CASSESLGDEQYF. CDR3 sequence (DNA): TGTGCCAGCAGTGAATCTCTGGGCGACGAGCAGTACTTC.

The CDR3 is CASSFRRGSVSNQPQHF. As DNA, the CDR3 is TGTGCCAGCAGCTTTCGGCGGGGGTCGGTCTCCAATCAGCCCCAGCATTTT. V gene TRBV5-6 combines with J gene TRBJ1-5; D is possibly TRBD1 (5 bases). Germline CDR1 SGHDT, CDR2 YYEEEE. The CDR3 extends over 17 amino acids. Trimming pared 2 bases from V and 3 bases from J, leaving 18 bases between.

The V call is TRBV27, the J call TRBJ2-2; 9 bases agree with TRBD1. This CDR3 region has 19 residues. The germline gives CDR1 MNHEY, CDR2 SMNVEV (reference sequence). Trimming removed 5 bases from V and 4 bases from J; junction bases left unmatched: 17. The CDR3 sequence is CASSPPIHRGRFGTGELFF. In DNA, the CDR3 is TGTGCCAGCAGTCCCCCAATCCACAGGGGGCGTTTCGGCACCGGGGAGCTGTTTTTT.

The chain employs TRBV11-2 and TRBJ2-3, with D tentatively TRBD2 (6 bases). Trimming pared 5 bases from V and 4 bases from J, leaving 13 bases between. The CDR3 is 14 residues long. Germline V gives CDR1 SGHAT, CDR2 FQNNGV. For the CDR3, the DNA is TGTGCCAGCAGCCCCAAGACTAGATCAGATACGCAGTATTTT. Protein: CASSPKTRSDTQYF.

The CDR3 DNA is TGTGCCATCAGTAGACACTCCGGGACTAGAAGAAACAATGAGCAGTTCTTC. Translated: CAISRHSGTRRNNEQFF. The J gene is TRBJ2-1, the V gene TRBV10-3; 8 bases agree with TRBD2. The CDR3 extends over 17 amino acids. With V trimmed by 5 bases and J by 5 bases, 14 bases remained unmatched. Germline V gene data show CDR1 as ENHRY and CDR2 as SYGVKD.

The gene calls are TRBV6-5 and TRBJ2-5; 15 nucleotides agree with TRBD2. The CDR3 is made up of 15 amino acids. CDR1 and CDR2 (germline): MNHEY, SVGAGI. CDR3: CASQGLAGGPRTQYF. Written as DNA, the CDR3 is TGTGCGTCCCAAGGACTAGCGGGAGGGCCGAGGACCCAGTACTTC.

The genes are TRBV28 and TRBJ1-6, with a weak D call TRBD1 (5 bases). V lost 7 bases and J lost 7, with 11 bases in between. Germline V CDR1 and CDR2: MDHEN, SYDVKM. The CDR3 totals 13 residues. CDR3 in DNA: TGTGCCAGCAAAACAGGACGGAATTCACCCCTCCACTTT. This translates into CASKTGRNSPLHF.

V usage is TRBV2 and J usage is TRBJ1-6; D is uncertain. V lost 6 bases and J lost 2, with 11 bases in between. Germline V gene data show CDR1 as SNHLY and CDR2 as FYNNEI. CDR3 size: 15 residues. This chain's CDR3 is CASSGTGTYNSPLHF. DNA for the CDR3: TGTGCCAGCAGCGGCACCGGGACCTATAATTCACCCCTCCACTTT.

V is TRBV9 and J is TRBJ2-3, with unresolved D. V was clipped by 0 bases and J by 4 bases, with 6 bases between them. CDR1 SGDLS and CDR2 YYNGEE come from the germline V gene. The CDR3 contains 13 residues. Here the CDR3 reads CASSVASADTQYF. The DNA for the CDR3 is TGTGCCAGCAGCGTAGCTTCGGCAGATACGCAGTATTTT.

This chain uses TRBV4-1 with TRBJ2-7; D may be TRBD2 (6 bases). This CDR3 contains 15 residues. Trimming stripped 2 bases from V and 5 bases from J, with 16 bases between. Germline V gene lookup returns CDR1 MGHRA and CDR2 YSYEKL. DNA of the CDR3: TGCGCCAGCAGCCAAACGCTAGCGCCCGGGGACGAGCAGTACTTC. It yields the protein CASSQTLAPGDEQYF.

The chain couples TRBV7-9 to TRBJ2-3; weak D call: TRBD2 (5 bases). CDR1 and CDR2 from the germline V gene are SEHNR and FQNEAQ (reference sequence). The CDR3 consists of 16 residues. V was pared by 6 bases and J by 6 bases, with 22 bases between. The CDR3 bases are TGTGCCAGCAGGGAGAGGACGGGGTACACATGGGATACGCAGTATTTT. This gives the protein CASRERTGYTWDTQYF.

The chain employs TRBV28 and TRBJ1-5, with TRBD1 identical over 7 bases. V was pared by 7 bases and J by 3 bases, with 9 bases of the junction left unmatched. From germline, CDR1 is MDHEN and CDR2 SYDVKM. CDR3 length: 15 residues. The CDR3 sequence: CASTPERGLNQPQHF. DNA for the CDR3: TGTGCCAGCACCCCTGAGAGGGGGCTCAATCAGCCCCAGCATTTT.

The V and J genes are TRBV13 and TRBJ2-7; possibly TRBD1 for D (6 bases). Trimming took 8 bases from V and 0 from J, leaving 11 bases between them. The CDR3 is 13 amino acids. Germline-derived CDR1 and CDR2 are PRHDT and FYEKMQ (reference sequence). DNA of the CDR3: TGTGCCAGCGGCCGAGGGGGCTCCTACGAGCAGTACTTC. It translates to CASGRGGSYEQYF.